Below, 21 T cell receptor beta chains from the same sample are listed, as sequenced in a study of blood T cell repertoires in COVID-19. The data were produced by immunoSEQ multiplex PCR, yet TCRdb's version contains in-frame clones alone and is incomplete. The repertoire holds around 290,000 clones, with around 90% as singletons. Source material: PBMCs or T cells enriched from blood (not recorded which). These receptors all come from a woman aged 25 to 39 who had recovered from COVID-19.

This clone was observed a single time. This chain links TRBV7-2 with TRBJ2-3; 12 positions match TRBD2. The CDR3 is made up of 17 amino acids. V dropped 2 bases and J dropped 7; count of bases not matched to a gene: 10. Germline V gene sequence: CDR1 SGHTA, CDR2 FQGNSA. The CDR3 sequence: CASSLSLAGGQGYTQYF. The CDR3 DNA reads TGTGCCAGCAGCTTAAGCCTAGCGGGAGGGCAGGGGTATACGCAGTATTTT.

The CDR3 here is CAWSSGLAGGPDTQYF. CDR3 coding DNA: TGTGCCTGGAGCTCCGGGCTAGCGGGAGGGCCCGATACGCAGTATTTT. The chain joins TRBV30 to TRBJ2-3; 12 bases align to TRBD2. After removal of 3 bases from V and 6 bases from J, the junction contained 10 bases not matched to a gene. The CDR3 is 16 residues long. Germline V gene lookup returns CDR1 GTSNPN and CDR2 SVGIG (reference sequence). Together with reference TRBV30 and TRBJ2-3, the CDR3 gives the full variable domain: SQTIHQWPATLVQPVGSPLSLECTVEGTSNPNLYWYRQAAGRGLQLLFYSVGIGQISSEVPQNLSASRPQDRQFILSSKKLLLSDSGFYLCAWSSGLAGGPDTQYFGPGTRLTVL.

The V gene is TRBV21-1, the J gene TRBJ2-1; the table's D call of TRBD2 was not tested on the DNA. TRBV21-1 is termed a pseudogene. The CDR3 length is 19 residues. Here the CDR3 DNA reads TGTGCCAGCAGCAAAGCTGAGCGGACTAGCGACCTTAATGGAGGGGAGCAGTTCTTC. Protein: CASSKAERTSDLNGGEQFF.

There are a few counts of this clone. The gene calls are TRBV7-9 and TRBJ1-2, with D uncertain. From germline, CDR1 is SEHNR and CDR2 FQNEAQ (reference sequence). The germline V and J ends were trimmed by 1 base and 7 bases, with 10 bases remaining between them. The CDR3 is 13 amino acids. Here the CDR3 reads CASSLEGGGGYTF. The CDR3 DNA reads as TGTGCCAGCAGCTTAGAAGGCGGTGGTGGCTACACCTTC.

The V and J genes are TRBV4-3 and TRBJ2-4; D is unclear. CDR1 LGHNA and CDR2 YSLEER come from the germline V gene. V gave up 0 bases and J gave up 5 bases, with 11 bases separating them. The CDR3 spans 15 residues. CDR3 nucleotide sequence: TGCGCCAGCAGCCAAGATCACTCAGGCCAAAACATTCAGTACTTC. Residues: CASSQDHSGQNIQYF.

The chain links TRBV5-4 to TRBJ2-7; D may be TRBD1 (6 bases). Trimming left V 4 bases short and J 6 bases short, with 14 bases between. This CDR3 comprises 13 residues. The germline CDR1 and CDR2 sequences are SGHNT and YYREEE (reference sequence). In DNA form, the CDR3 reads TGTGCCAGCAGCCCGACAGGCAGGGTCGAGCAGTACTTC. It specifies CASSPTGRVEQYF.

The CDR3: CAISESQGYQPQHF. CDR3 bases: TGTGCCATCAGTGAGTCACAGGGCTATCAGCCCCAGCATTTT. This rearrangement joins TRBV10-3 to TRBJ1-5, with D maybe TRBD1 (6 bases). With 0 bases removed from V and 5 bases from J, the gap between germline ends came to 8 bases. The CDR3 loop spans 14 amino acids. Germline V gene lookup returns CDR1 ENHRY and CDR2 SYGVKD.

This clone was detected a few times. This chain uses TRBV15 with TRBJ1-1; D call uncertain. V was clipped by 7 bases and J by 6 bases, with 24 bases between them. The CDR3 consists of 16 residues. Germline V gene sequence: CDR1 LNHNV, CDR2 YYDKDF (reference sequence). The CDR3 coding sequence is TGTGCCACCAACGACCCATCAATCGGGTCCGACCCTGAAGCTTTCTTT. Protein product: CATNDPSIGSDPEAFF.

The chain employs TRBV28 and TRBJ1-5, with 9 bases aligning to TRBD1. The CDR3 runs to 16 residues. V gave up 2 bases and J gave up 0 bases; unmatched junction bases: 2. Germline-derived CDR1 and CDR2 are MDHEN and SYDVKM. CDR3 DNA sequence: TGTGCCAGCAGTTTAGGGACAGGGAATAGCAATCAGCCCCAGCATTTT. Its translation is CASSLGTGNSNQPQHF.

The V call is TRBV19, the J call TRBJ1-4; D possibly corresponds to TRBD1 (6 bases). Per germline, CDR1 LNHDA and CDR2 SQIVND (reference sequence). The CDR3 length is 15 residues. The V end lost 5 bases, the J end lost 0 bases, and 10 bases lay between the germline ends. CDR3 in amino acids: CASSGQTATNEKLFF. CDR3 nucleotides: TGTGCCAGTAGTGGACAGACGGCAACTAATGAAAAACTGTTTTTT.

The rearrangement links TRBV6-6 to TRBJ1-4; 9 bases map to TRBD1. Germline lookup yields CDR1 MNHNY and CDR2 SVGAGI (reference sequence). V lost 2 bases and J lost 9; bases outside the gene matches: 4. CDR3 length: 14 amino acids. CDR3 in DNA: TGTGCCAGCAGTTACCACGACAGGGGGAAAAAACTGTTTTTT. Translated: CASSYHDRGKKLFF.

This clone came up once. V is TRBV27 and J is TRBJ1-2; D gene ambiguous. The CDR3 totals 13 residues. Trimming removed 5 bases from V and 0 bases from J, with 7 bases in between. Germline V gene sequence: CDR1 MNHEY, CDR2 SMNVEV (reference sequence). The CDR3 DNA reads TGTGCCAGCAGTGTAACTGCTAACTATGGCTACACCTTC. It translates to CASSVTANYGYTF.

V and J are TRBV6-4 and TRBJ1-2, with unresolved D. Germline V lookup: CDR1 MRHNA, CDR2 SNTAGT. With 6 bases removed from V and 4 bases from J, the gap between germline ends came to 18 bases. This CDR3 contains 15 residues. The CDR3 reads CASRASGFDGYGYTF. CDR3 nucleotide sequence: TGTGCCAGCAGGGCCTCGGGGTTCGACGGCTATGGCTACACCTTC.

The rearrangement links TRBV28 to TRBJ2-5; the match to TRBD1 covers 9 bases. Germline lookup yields CDR1 MDHEN and CDR2 SYDVKM. CDR3 length equals 16 residues. Unmatched junction bases numbered 6, after V lost 1 base and J lost 3 bases. This chain's CDR3 is CASSLSVGQGEETQYF. In DNA form, the CDR3 reads TGTGCCAGCAGTTTATCTGTGGGACAGGGCGAAGAGACCCAGTACTTC.

V and J are TRBV3-1 (or the pseudogene TRBV3-2) and TRBJ2-2; 15 nucleotides agree with TRBD2. With 3 bases clipped from V and 5 bases from J, the junction kept 1 base outside the gene matches. The CDR3 consists of 16 residues. Germline assignment: CDR1 LGHDT and CDR2 YNNKEL (reference sequence). The CDR3 loop is CASSHGTSGRTGELFF. The CDR3 DNA reads TGTGCCAGCAGCCACGGGACTAGCGGGAGGACCGGGGAGCTGTTTTTT.

The rearrangement joins TRBV28 to TRBJ2-7; D gene ambiguous. V was trimmed by 7 bases and J by 2 bases, leaving 15 bases between them. Per the germline V gene, CDR1 is MDHEN and CDR2 is SYDVKM. The CDR3 has 14 amino acids. CDR3 sequence reads: CASNSHSRAYEQYF. The CDR3, as DNA: TGTGCCAGCAACTCCCATTCCCGGGCCTACGAGCAGTACTTC.

CDR3 protein: CASSLNLWTSEGQETQYF. CDR3 DNA sequence: TGTGCCAGCAGCTTAAACCTCTGGACTAGTGAAGGCCAAGAGACCCAGTACTTC. The chain recombines TRBV7-8 with TRBJ2-5; 7 nucleotides line up with TRBD2. The V segment lost 2 bases and the J segment 1 base; nucleotides outside the gene matches: 13. This CDR3 is 18 amino acids long. CDR1 and CDR2 (germline): SGHVS, FQNEAQ.

This chain uses TRBV6-5 with TRBJ2-3; 7 bases fit TRBD2. Germline V gives CDR1 MNHEY, CDR2 SVGAGI. This CDR3 is built from 15 residues. Losses at the gene ends were 7 bases for V and 6 bases for J; bases not matched to a gene: 13. The DNA of the CDR3 is TGTGCCAGCACCCACGGAGGCGGGAGTGGGGATACGCAGTATTTT. It encodes CASTHGGGSGDTQYF.

CDR3 sequence (DNA): TGTGCCATCAGCCCGTCTAGCGGCGACACCGGGGAGCTGTTTTTT. Protein product: CAISPSSGDTGELFF. The genes are TRBV10-3 and TRBJ2-2; 7 positions match TRBD2. V shed 6 bases, J shed 3 bases, and the junction held 7 bases outside the gene matches. Germline V CDR1 and CDR2: ENHRY, SYGVKD. This CDR3 has 15 residues.

In DNA form, the CDR3 reads TGTGCCAGCAGCGTAGATACTAGCGGGACCTCTTTCTACAATGAGCAGTTCTTC. Its translation is CASSVDTSGTSFYNEQFF. This chain uses TRBV9 with TRBJ2-1; 10 bases are a match to TRBD2. The germline gives CDR1 SGDLS, CDR2 YYNGEE. The CDR3 covers 18 residues. J gave up 3 bases and V 0 bases, and 9 bases lay outside the gene matches.

The gene calls are TRBV12-3 or TRBV12-4 and TRBJ1-6, with 7 bases aligning to TRBD1. The CDR3 consists of 13 residues. V was clipped by 8 bases and J by 9 bases; unmatched bases: 7. The CDR3 sequence is CASARQGGSPLHF. The CDR3 nucleotides are TGTGCCAGCGCACGACAGGGAGGTTCACCCCTCCACTTT.